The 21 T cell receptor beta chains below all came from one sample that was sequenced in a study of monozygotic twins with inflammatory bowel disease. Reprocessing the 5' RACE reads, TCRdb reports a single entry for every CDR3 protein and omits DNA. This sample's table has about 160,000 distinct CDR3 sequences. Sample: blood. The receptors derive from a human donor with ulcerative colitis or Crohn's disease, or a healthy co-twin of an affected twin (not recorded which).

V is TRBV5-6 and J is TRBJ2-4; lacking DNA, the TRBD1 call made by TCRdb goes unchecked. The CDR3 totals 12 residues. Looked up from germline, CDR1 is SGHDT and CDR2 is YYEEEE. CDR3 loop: CASSLPGNMQYF.

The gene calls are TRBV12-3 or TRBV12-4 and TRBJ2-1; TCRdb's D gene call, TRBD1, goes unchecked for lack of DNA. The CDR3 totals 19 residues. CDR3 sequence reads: CASRAGPEVRDGGRGEQFF.

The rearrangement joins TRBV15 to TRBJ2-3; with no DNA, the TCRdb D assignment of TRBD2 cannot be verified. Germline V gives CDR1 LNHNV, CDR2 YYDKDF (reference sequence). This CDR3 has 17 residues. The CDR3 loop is CATSRDPSGLSGDTQYF.

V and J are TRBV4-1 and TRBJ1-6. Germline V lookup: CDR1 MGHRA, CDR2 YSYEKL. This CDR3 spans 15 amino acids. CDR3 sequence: CASSQDPTEGSPLHF.

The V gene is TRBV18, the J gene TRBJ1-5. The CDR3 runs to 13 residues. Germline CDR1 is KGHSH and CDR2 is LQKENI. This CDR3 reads CASSPGENQPQHF.

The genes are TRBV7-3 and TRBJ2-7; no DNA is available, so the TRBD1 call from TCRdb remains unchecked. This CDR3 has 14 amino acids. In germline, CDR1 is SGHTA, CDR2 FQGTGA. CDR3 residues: CASSLVGQTDEQYF.

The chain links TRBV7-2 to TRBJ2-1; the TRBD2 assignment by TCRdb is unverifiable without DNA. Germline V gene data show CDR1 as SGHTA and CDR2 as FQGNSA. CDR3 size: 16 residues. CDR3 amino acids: CASSSVTSGRRGEQFF.

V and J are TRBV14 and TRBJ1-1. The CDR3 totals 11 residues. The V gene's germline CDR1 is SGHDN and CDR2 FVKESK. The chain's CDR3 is CASTVGSEAFF.

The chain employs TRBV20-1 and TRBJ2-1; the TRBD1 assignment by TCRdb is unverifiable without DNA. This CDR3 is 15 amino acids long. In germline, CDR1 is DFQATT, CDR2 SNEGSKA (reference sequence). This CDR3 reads CSASPGQAVYNEQYF.

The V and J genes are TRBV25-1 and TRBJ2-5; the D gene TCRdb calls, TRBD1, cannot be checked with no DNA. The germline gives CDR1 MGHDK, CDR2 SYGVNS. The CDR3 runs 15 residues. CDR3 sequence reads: CASSVTGTGRGSQYF.

CDR3 sequence: CASSRRVGGQNIQYF. The chain recombines TRBV11-3 with TRBJ2-4; as DNA is missing, the TRBD1 call by TCRdb cannot be tested. The CDR3 has 15 amino acids. Per germline, CDR1 SGHNT and CDR2 YENEEA.

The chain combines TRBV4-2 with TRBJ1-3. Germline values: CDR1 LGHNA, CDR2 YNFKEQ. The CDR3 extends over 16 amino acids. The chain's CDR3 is CASSQDRGKAGNTIYF.

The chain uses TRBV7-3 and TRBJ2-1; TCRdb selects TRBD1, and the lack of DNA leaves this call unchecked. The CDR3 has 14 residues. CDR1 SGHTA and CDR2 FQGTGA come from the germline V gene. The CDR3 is CASSTLQGKNEQFF. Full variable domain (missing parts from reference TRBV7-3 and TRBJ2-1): GAGVSQTPSNKVTEKGKYVELRCDPISGHTALYWYRQSLGQGPEFLIYFQGTGAADDSGLPNDRFFAVRPEGSVSTLKIQRTERGDSAVYLCASSTLQGKNEQFFGPGTRLTVL.

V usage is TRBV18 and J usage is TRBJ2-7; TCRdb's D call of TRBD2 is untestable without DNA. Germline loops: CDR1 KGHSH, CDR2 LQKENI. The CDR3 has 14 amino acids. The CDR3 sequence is CASSKSARANEQYF.

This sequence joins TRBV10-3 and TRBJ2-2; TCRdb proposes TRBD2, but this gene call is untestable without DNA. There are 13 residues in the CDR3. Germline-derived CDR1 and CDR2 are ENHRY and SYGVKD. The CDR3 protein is CAISEEGAGELFF.

The CDR3 reads CASSPQARTGVSTGELFF. The chain combines TRBV18 with TRBJ2-2; no DNA is available, so the TRBD1 call from TCRdb remains unchecked. Germline CDR1 is KGHSH and CDR2 is LQKENI. The CDR3 loop spans 18 amino acids.

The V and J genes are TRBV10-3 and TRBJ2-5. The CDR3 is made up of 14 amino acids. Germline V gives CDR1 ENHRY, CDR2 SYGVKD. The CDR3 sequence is CAISESAIGETQYF.

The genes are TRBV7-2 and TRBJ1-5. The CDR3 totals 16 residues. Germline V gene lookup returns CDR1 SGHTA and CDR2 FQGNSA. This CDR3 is CASSPRGGVENQPQHF. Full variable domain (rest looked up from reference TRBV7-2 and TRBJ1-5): GAGVSQSPSNKVTEKGKDVELRCDPISGHTALYWYRQSLGQGLEFLIYFQGNSAPDKSGLPSDRFSAERTGGSVSTLTIQRTQQEDSAVYLCASSPRGGVENQPQHFGDGTRLSIL.

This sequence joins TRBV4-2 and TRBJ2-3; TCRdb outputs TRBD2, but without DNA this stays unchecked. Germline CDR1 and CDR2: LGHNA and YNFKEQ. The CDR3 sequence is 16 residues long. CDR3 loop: CASSRGTSDSTDTQYF.

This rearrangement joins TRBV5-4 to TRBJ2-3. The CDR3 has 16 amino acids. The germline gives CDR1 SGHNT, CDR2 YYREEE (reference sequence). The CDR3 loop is CASSRGGVGGTDTQYF.

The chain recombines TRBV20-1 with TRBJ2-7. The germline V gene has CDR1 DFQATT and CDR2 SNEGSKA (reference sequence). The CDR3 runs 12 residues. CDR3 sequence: CSARKSSYEQYF.